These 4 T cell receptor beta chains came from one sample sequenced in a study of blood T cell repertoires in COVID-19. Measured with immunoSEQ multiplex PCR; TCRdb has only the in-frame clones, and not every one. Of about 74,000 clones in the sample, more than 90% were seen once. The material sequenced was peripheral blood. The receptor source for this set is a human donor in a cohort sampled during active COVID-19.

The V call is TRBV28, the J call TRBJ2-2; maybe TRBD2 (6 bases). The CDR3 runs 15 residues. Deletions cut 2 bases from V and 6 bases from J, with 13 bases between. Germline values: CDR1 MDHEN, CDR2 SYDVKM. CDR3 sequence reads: CASSLVGGGAGELFF. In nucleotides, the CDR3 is TGTGCCAGCAGTTTAGTTGGGGGAGGCGCCGGGGAGCTGTTTTTT.

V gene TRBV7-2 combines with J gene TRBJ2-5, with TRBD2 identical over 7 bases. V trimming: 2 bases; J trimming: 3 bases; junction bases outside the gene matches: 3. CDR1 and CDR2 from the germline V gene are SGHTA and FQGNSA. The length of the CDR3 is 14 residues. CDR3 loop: CASSLLSGKETQYF. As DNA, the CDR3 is TGTGCCAGCAGCTTACTGAGCGGGAAAGAGACCCAGTACTTC.

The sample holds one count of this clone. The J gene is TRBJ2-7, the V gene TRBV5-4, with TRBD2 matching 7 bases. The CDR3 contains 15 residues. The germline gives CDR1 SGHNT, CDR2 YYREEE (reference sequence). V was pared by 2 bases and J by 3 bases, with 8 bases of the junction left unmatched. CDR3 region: CASSFRRERGYEQYF. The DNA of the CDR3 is TGTGCCAGCAGCTTTCGGCGGGAGAGGGGCTACGAGCAGTACTTC. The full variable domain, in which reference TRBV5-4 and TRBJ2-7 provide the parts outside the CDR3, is ETGVTQSPTHLIKTRGQQVTLRCSSQSGHNTVSWYQQALGQGPQFIFQYYREEENGRGNFPPRFSGLQFPNYSSELNVNALELDDSALYLCASSFRRERGYEQYFGPGTRLTVT.

CDR3 amino acids: CASSIGPAPTNYGYTF. As DNA, the CDR3 is TGTGCCAGTAGTATAGGTCCAGCGCCTACTAACTATGGCTACACCTTC. The gene calls are TRBV19 and TRBJ1-2; D ambiguous. CDR1 and CDR2 (germline): LNHDA, SQIVND (reference sequence). V was clipped by 1 base and J by 0 bases, with 12 bases between them. This CDR3 is built from 16 residues.